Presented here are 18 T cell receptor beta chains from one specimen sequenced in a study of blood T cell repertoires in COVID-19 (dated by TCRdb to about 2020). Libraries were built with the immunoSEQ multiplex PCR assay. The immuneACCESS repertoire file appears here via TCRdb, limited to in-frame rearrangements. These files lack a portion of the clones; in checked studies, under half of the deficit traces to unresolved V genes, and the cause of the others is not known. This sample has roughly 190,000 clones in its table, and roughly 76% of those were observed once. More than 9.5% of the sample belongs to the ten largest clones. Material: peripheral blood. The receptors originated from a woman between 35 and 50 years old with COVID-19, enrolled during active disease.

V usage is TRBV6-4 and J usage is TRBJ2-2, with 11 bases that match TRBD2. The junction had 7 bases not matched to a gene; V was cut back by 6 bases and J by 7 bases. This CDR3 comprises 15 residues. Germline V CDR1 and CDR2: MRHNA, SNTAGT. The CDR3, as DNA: TGTGCCAGCAGGGAACTAGCGGGAGCTCGCGGGGAGCTGTTTTTT. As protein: CASRELAGARGELFF.

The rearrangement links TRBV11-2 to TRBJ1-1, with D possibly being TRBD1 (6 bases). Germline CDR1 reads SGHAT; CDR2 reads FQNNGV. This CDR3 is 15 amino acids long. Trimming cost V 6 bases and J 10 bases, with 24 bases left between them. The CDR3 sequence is CASRPIAAHRVSAFF. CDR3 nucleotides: TGTGCCAGCAGGCCTATTGCCGCGCACAGGGTTTCAGCTTTCTTT.

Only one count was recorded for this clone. This chain's CDR3 is CASSSGLAGGIGTDTQYF. In DNA, the CDR3 is TGTGCCAGCAGCTCGGGACTAGCGGGAGGAATTGGCACAGATACGCAGTATTTT. V gene TRBV5-4 combines with J gene TRBJ2-3, with 15 bases matching TRBD2. From germline, CDR1 is SGHNT and CDR2 YYREEE (reference sequence). V lost 3 bases to trimming and J lost 1 base; unmatched junction nucleotides: 6. CDR3 length: 18 amino acids.

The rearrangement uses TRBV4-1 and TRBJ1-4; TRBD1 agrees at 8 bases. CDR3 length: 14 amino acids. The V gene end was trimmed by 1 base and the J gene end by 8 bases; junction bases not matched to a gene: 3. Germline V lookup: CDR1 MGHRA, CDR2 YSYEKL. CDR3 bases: TGCGCCAGCAGCCAAGTCTCAGGGGGCGAAAAACTGTTTTTT. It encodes CASSQVSGGEKLFF.

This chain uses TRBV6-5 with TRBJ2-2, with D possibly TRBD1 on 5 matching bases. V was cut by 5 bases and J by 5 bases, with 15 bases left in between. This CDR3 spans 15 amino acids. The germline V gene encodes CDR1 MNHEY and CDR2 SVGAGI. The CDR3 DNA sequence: TGTGCCAGCAGTCCCCCCAGTGGGGCTACCGGGGAGCTGTTTTTT. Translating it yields CASSPPSGATGELFF.

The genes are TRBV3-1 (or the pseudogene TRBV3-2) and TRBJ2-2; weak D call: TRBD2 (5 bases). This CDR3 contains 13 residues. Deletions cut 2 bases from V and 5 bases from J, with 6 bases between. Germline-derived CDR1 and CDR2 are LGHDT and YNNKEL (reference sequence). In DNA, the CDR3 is TGTGCCAGCAGCCAACGGGGAACCGGGGAGCTGTTTTTT. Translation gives CASSQRGTGELFF.

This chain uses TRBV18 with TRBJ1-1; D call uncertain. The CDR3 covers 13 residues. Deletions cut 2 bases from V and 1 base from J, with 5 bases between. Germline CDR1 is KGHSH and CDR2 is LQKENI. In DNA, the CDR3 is TGTGCCAGCTCACCATCAGAGAACACTGAAGCTTTCTTT. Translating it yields CASSPSENTEAFF.

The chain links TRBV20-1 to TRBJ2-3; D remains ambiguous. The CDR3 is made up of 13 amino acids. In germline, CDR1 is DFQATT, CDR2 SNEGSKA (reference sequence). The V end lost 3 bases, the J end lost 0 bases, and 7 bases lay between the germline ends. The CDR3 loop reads CSASHLSTDTQYF. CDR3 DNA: TGCAGTGCTAGTCACTTAAGCACAGATACGCAGTATTTT.

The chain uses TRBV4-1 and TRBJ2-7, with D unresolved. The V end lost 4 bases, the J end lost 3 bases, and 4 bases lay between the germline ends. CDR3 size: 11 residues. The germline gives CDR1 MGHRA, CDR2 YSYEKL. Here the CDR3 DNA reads TGCGCCAGCAGCCTCAACTACGAGCAGTACTTC. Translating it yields CASSLNYEQYF.

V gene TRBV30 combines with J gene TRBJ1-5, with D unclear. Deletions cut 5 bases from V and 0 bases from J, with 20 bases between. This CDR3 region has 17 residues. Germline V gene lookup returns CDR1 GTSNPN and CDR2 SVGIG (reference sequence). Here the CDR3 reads CAWCPPPRVHSNQPQHF. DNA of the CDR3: TGTGCCTGGTGCCCCCCCCCTCGGGTTCATAGCAATCAGCCCCAGCATTTT.

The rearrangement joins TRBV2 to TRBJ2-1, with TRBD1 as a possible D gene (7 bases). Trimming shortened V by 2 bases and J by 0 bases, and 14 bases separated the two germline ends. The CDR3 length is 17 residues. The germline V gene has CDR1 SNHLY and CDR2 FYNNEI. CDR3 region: CASSELGGDSSYNEQFF. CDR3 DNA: TGTGCCAGCAGTGAACTTGGAGGGGACAGCTCCTACAATGAGCAGTTCTTC. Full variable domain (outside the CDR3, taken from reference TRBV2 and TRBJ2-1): EPEVTQTPSHQVTQMGQEVILRCVPISNHLYFYWYRQILGQKVEFLVSFYNNEISEKSEIFDDQFSVERPDGSNFTLKIRSTKLEDSAMYFCASSELGGDSSYNEQFFGPGTRLTVL.

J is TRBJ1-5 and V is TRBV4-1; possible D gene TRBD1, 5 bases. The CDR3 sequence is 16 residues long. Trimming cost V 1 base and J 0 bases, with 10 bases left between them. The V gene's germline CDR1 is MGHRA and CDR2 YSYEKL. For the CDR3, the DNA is TGCGCCAGCAGCCAAGGGGGGGGAAATAGCAATCAGCCCCAGCATTTT. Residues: CASSQGGGNSNQPQHF.

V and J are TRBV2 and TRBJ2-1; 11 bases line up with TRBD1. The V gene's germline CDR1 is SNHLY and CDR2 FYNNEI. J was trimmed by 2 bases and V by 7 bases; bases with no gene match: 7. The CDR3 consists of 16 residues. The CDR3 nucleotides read TGTGCCAGCACCCTGGGGACAGGGGGGGCCTACAATGAGCAGTTCTTC. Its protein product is CASTLGTGGAYNEQFF.

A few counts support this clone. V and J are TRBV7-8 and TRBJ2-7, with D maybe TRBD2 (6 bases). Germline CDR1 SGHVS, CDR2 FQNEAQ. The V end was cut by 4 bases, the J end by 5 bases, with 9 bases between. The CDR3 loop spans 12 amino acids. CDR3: CASSSGSHEQYF. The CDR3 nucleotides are TGTGCCAGCAGCTCCGGGAGTCACGAGCAGTACTTC.

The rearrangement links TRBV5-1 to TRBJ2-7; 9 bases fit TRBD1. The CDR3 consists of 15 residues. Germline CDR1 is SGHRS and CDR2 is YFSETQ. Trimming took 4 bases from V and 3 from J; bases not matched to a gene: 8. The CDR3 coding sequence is TGCGCCAGCAGCGAACAGGGGGCGAAGGGCTACGAGCAGTACTTC. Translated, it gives CASSEQGAKGYEQYF.

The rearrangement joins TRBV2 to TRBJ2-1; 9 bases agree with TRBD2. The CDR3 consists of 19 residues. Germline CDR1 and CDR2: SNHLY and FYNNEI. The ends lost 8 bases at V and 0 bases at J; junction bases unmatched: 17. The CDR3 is CASEAFGTSRNHSYNEQFF. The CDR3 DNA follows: TGTGCCAGCGAGGCGTTTGGGACTAGCAGAAATCACTCCTACAATGAGCAGTTCTTC.

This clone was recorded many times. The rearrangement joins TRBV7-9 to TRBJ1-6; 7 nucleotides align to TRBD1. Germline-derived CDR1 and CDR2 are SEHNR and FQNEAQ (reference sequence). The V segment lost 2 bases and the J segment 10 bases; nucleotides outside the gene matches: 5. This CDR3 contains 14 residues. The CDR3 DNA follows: TGTGCCAGCAGCTTAACACAGGGGATCTCACCCCTCCACTTT. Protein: CASSLTQGISPLHF.

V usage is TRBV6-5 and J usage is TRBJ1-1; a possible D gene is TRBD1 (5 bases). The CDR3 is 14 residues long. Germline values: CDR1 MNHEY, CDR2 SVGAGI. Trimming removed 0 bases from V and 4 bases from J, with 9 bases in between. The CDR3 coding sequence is TGTGCCAGCAGTTACTCGAGGACAACCACTGAAGCTTTCTTT. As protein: CASSYSRTTTEAFF.